These 20 T cell receptor beta chains came from one sample sequenced in a study of blood T cell repertoires in COVID-19. Libraries were prepared by immunoSEQ multiplex PCR; TCRdb keeps only in-frame clonotypes and omits some of them. The sample has under 200,000 clones, 65% to 90% seen once. Sequenced sample: peripheral blood. The receptors shown here come from a human donor in a cohort sampled during active COVID-19.

This clone has just a few counts. The V gene is TRBV4-1, the J gene TRBJ2-2; D may be TRBD1 (6 bases). The CDR3 has 16 residues. Trimming shortened V by 3 bases and J by 1 base, and 12 bases separated the two germline ends. Germline V CDR1 and CDR2: MGHRA, YSYEKL. Written as DNA, the CDR3 is TGCGCCAGCAGCCAGGGGGCAGTTCGGAACACCGGGGAGCTGTTTTTT. Its translation is CASSQGAVRNTGELFF.

The rearrangement joins TRBV4-3 to TRBJ1-1; D possibly corresponds to TRBD1 (5 bases). Germline loops: CDR1 LGHNA, CDR2 YSLEER. Trimming removed 1 base from V and 1 base from J, with 13 bases in between. This CDR3 contains 16 residues. Here the CDR3 reads CASSQGRAGWNTEAFF. The CDR3 coding sequence is TGCGCCAGCAGCCAAGGTAGGGCAGGGTGGAACACTGAAGCTTTCTTT.

This clone has only one observation. The J gene is TRBJ2-7, the V gene TRBV27; perhaps TRBD2 as D (7 bases). Germline loops: CDR1 MNHEY, CDR2 SMNVEV (reference sequence). CDR3 length: 16 amino acids. V was cut by 7 bases and J by 0 bases, with 19 bases left in between. CDR3 nucleotide sequence: TGTGCCAGCAAGGGGGGGACCCCCGCAAGCTCCTACGAGCAGTACTTC. This codes for CASKGGTPASSYEQYF.

In its sample, this clone was seen once. The chain has TRBV19 and TRBJ2-7, with 8 bases aligning to TRBD1. Germline V lookup: CDR1 LNHDA, CDR2 SQIVND (reference sequence). The V and J ends lost 5 bases and 5 bases, in that order; junction bases with no gene match: 8. The CDR3 is made up of 14 amino acids. This CDR3 reads CASSLRTGLDEQYF. CDR3 nucleotides: TGTGCCAGTAGTCTCAGGACAGGGTTGGACGAGCAGTACTTC.

The J gene is TRBJ2-7, the V gene TRBV2; D uncertain. Per germline, CDR1 SNHLY and CDR2 FYNNEI. The CDR3 is made up of 14 amino acids. The V end lost 7 bases, the J end lost 2 bases, and 15 bases lay between the germline ends. CDR3 nucleotide sequence: TGTGCCAGCACCCTATTAGGCGGAACCTACGAGCAGTACTTC. Encoded protein: CASTLLGGTYEQYF.

This clone was recorded a few times. The V call is TRBV4-2, the J call TRBJ2-1; tentative D call: TRBD2 (6 bases). Germline CDR1 and CDR2: LGHNA and YNFKEQ. This CDR3 spans 16 amino acids. Trimming shortened V by 0 bases and J by 1 base, and 10 bases separated the two germline ends. CDR3 coding DNA: TGTGCCAGCAGCCAAGATCCCGCGGGATCCTACAATGAGCAGTTCTTC. Translating gives CASSQDPAGSYNEQFF.

The rearrangement joins TRBV5-1 to TRBJ2-7; unclear D gene. This CDR3 has 12 amino acids. V was cut by 0 bases and J by 5 bases, with 6 bases left in between. CDR1 is SGHRS, CDR2 YFSETQ, per germline. As DNA, the CDR3 is TGCGCCAGCAGCTTGGTGGGCGACGAGCAGTACTTC. Encoded protein: CASSLVGDEQYF.

The chain's CDR3 is CASNQGQGFYEQYF. The CDR3 coding sequence is TGTGCCAGCAATCAGGGACAGGGATTCTACGAGCAGTACTTC. The V call is TRBV28, the J call TRBJ2-7; TRBD1 matches 9 bases. The CDR3 is made up of 14 amino acids. Germline-derived CDR1 and CDR2 are MDHEN and SYDVKM. V lost 7 bases, J lost 3 bases, and 7 bases stayed unmatched.

The rearrangement joins TRBV27 to TRBJ2-7; TRBD1 aligns across 8 bases. This CDR3 has 15 amino acids. J gave up 5 bases and V 4 bases, and 10 bases lay outside the gene matches. Looked up from germline, CDR1 is MNHEY and CDR2 is SMNVEV (reference sequence). CDR3 protein: CASSSVGQGAHEQYF. The CDR3 DNA sequence: TGTGCCAGCAGTTCCGTCGGGCAGGGGGCCCACGAGCAGTACTTC.

The rearrangement links TRBV7-8 to TRBJ2-4; D is possibly TRBD1 (5 bases). The length of the CDR3 is 15 residues. The germline CDR1 and CDR2 sequences are SGHVS and FQNEAQ. The germline V and J ends were trimmed by 5 bases and 2 bases, with 13 bases remaining between them. In nucleotides, the CDR3 is TGTGCCAGCAGCGATCAGGGTTTTTCCAAAAACATTCAGTACTTC. It yields the protein CASSDQGFSKNIQYF.

This rearrangement joins TRBV5-6 to TRBJ1-2; TRBD1 agrees at 8 bases. Germline V gene sequence: CDR1 SGHDT, CDR2 YYEEEE. The CDR3 has 13 residues. V gave up 5 bases and J gave up 4 bases; unmatched junction bases: 4. The CDR3 region is CASRPDRAYGYTF. The DNA of the CDR3 is TGTGCCAGCAGGCCGGACAGGGCCTATGGCTACACCTTC.

The J gene is TRBJ1-2, the V gene TRBV11-2; 7 bases match TRBD1. The germline gives CDR1 SGHAT, CDR2 FQNNGV. V lost 4 bases and J lost 9; bases outside the gene matches: 11. The CDR3 is 14 amino acids. The CDR3 loop is CASSSGTATYRYTF. The CDR3 DNA reads TGTGCCAGCAGCTCGGGGACAGCGACTTATCGCTACACCTTC.

This clone was found a few times. The J gene is TRBJ1-6, the V gene TRBV27; D might be TRBD1 (6 bases). Looked up from germline, CDR1 is MNHEY and CDR2 is SMNVEV (reference sequence). The germline V and J ends were trimmed by 6 bases and 9 bases, with 21 bases remaining between them. The CDR3 totals 16 residues. CDR3 DNA sequence: TGTGCCAGCAGGCCAGGGGCCGCGCGAGTGGGTTCACCCCTCCACTTT. Its protein is CASRPGAARVGSPLHF.

The rearrangement joins TRBV20-1 to TRBJ2-7; D remains unclear. V dropped 6 bases and J dropped 4 bases, with 7 bases sitting between them. CDR3 length: 10 amino acids. Germline values: CDR1 DFQATT, CDR2 SNEGSKA (reference sequence). CDR3 region: CSAPYYEQYF. CDR3 DNA sequence: TGCAGTGCCCCCTATTACGAGCAGTACTTC.

The sample holds a few counts of this clone. The rearrangement uses TRBV19 and TRBJ1-2; 7 nucleotides align to TRBD1. Germline-derived CDR1 and CDR2 are LNHDA and SQIVND (reference sequence). This CDR3 region has 15 residues. The ends lost 5 bases at V and 4 bases at J; junction bases unmatched: 10. As DNA, the CDR3 is TGTGCCAGTAGTGACTTCCGGGACAGCGTCTATGGCTACACCTTC. Protein sequence: CASSDFRDSVYGYTF.

This clone appeared a single time. The chain links TRBV29-1 to TRBJ1-1; D gene ambiguous. Germline CDR1 reads SQVTM; CDR2 reads ANQGSEA. Trimming removed 7 bases at V and 3 bases at J, with 18 bases between. This CDR3 is 14 amino acids long. The CDR3 DNA reads TGCAGCGCTACCCGGGGAGGGATAGACACTGAAGCTTTCTTT. Encoded protein: CSATRGGIDTEAFF. Full variable domain (missing parts from reference TRBV29-1 and TRBJ1-1): SAVISQKPSRDICQRGTSLTIQCQVDSQVTMMFWYRQQPGQSLTLIATANQGSEATYESGFVIDKFPISRPNLTFSTLTVSNMSPEDSSIYLCSATRGGIDTEAFFGQGTRLTVV.

The chain employs TRBV7-2 and TRBJ1-1; D remains unclear. With 5 bases removed from V and 1 base from J, the gap between germline ends came to 11 bases. This CDR3 contains 14 residues. In germline, CDR1 is SGHTA, CDR2 FQGNSA. The CDR3 reads CASSPDGRNTEAFF. CDR3 coding DNA: TGTGCCAGCAGCCCCGACGGGAGGAACACTGAAGCTTTCTTT. Full variable domain (missing parts from reference TRBV7-2 and TRBJ1-1): GAGVSQSPSNKVTEKGKDVELRCDPISGHTALYWYRQSLGQGLEFLIYFQGNSAPDKSGLPSDRFSAERTGGSVSTLTIQRTQQEDSAVYLCASSPDGRNTEAFFGQGTRLTVV.

This chain links TRBV6-5 with TRBJ1-1; TRBD1 might be the D (6 bases). Trimming removed 10 bases at V and 1 base at J, with 10 bases between. The CDR3 has 12 amino acids. Germline V gene data show CDR1 as MNHEY and CDR2 as SVGAGI. CDR3 sequence: CATRDTNTEAFF. CDR3 sequence (DNA): TGTGCCACCAGGGACACGAACACTGAAGCTTTCTTT.

The CDR3 here is CASSLASTGGYNEQFF. The CDR3 DNA is TGTGCCAGCAGTTTGGCTAGCACAGGAGGGTACAATGAGCAGTTCTTC. The chain recombines TRBV28 with TRBJ2-1, with D maybe TRBD2 (6 bases). CDR1 and CDR2 from the germline V gene are MDHEN and SYDVKM. The CDR3 is made up of 16 amino acids. V was clipped by 3 bases and J by 4 bases, with 16 bases between them.

This clone appeared once. The CDR3 is CASSPRDSLGGRSYEQYF. CDR3 in DNA: TGTGCCAGCAGTCCCCGGGACTCTTTGGGCGGGAGGTCCTACGAGCAGTACTTC. V is TRBV27 and J is TRBJ2-7; 8 nucleotides match TRBD2. Germline CDR1 is MNHEY and CDR2 is SMNVEV (reference sequence). The CDR3 spans 18 residues. V gave up 5 bases and J gave up 1 base; unmatched junction bases: 16.